A single sample is the source of the 10 T cell receptor beta chains below, sequenced in a study of cytomegalovirus exposure and HLA in healthy donors. Amplification used 60 Vbeta primers and 13 Jbeta primers. The repertoire was sequenced with immunoSEQ multiplex PCR; TCRdb's copy has only in-frame clones and lacks some. The repertoire holds about 140,000 clones, with approximately 76% as singletons. The sequenced sample consisted of PBMCs. These receptors were collected from a man in his forties or fifties in good health and CMV-seronegative.

This clone has just one count. The junction shows a germline mismatch at one end, possibly a read error. The chain is built from TRBV6-1 and TRBJ2-1; 7 bases line up with TRBD2. This CDR3 has 15 residues. CDR1 and CDR2 (germline): MNHNS, SASEGT. CDR3: CASREGLGLDNEQFF. CDR3 in DNA: TGTGCCAGCAGGGAAGGACTAGGGTTGGACAATGAGCAGTTCTTC.

The chain couples TRBV7-2 to TRBJ1-2, with TRBD1 as a possible D gene (5 bases). This CDR3 comprises 14 residues. Per germline, CDR1 SGHTA and CDR2 FQGNSA. Between the trimmed V and J ends, which lost 1 base and 4 bases, there was a span of 10 bases. CDR3 nucleotides: TGTGCCAGCAGCTTAGGCCAGGGTCCCTATGGCTACACCTTC. Protein: CASSLGQGPYGYTF.

On this clone itself: One end of the junction is discordant with germline, which a read error may explain. Different DNA sequences within this sample yield the same CDR3. V usage is TRBV2 and J usage is TRBJ1-1; D remains unclear. Germline V gene sequence: CDR1 SNHLY, CDR2 FYNNEI. The CDR3 consists of 13 residues. The CDR3 reads CASRHGMNTEAFF. CDR3 DNA sequence: TGTGCCAGCCGACATGGAATGAACACTGAAGCCTTCTTT.

The CDR3 is CAWSVGAYSNQPQHF. The CDR3 DNA is TGTGCCTGGAGTGTGGGGGCCTATAGCAATCAGCCCCAGCATTTT. J is TRBJ1-5 and V is TRBV30; a possible D gene is TRBD1 (6 bases). CDR1 and CDR2 (germline): GTSNPN, SVGIG (reference sequence). Trimming stripped 0 bases from V and 0 bases from J, with 9 bases between. This CDR3 region has 15 residues.

The rearrangement joins TRBV18 to TRBJ2-6; a possible D gene is TRBD2 (5 bases). Trimming cost V 3 bases and J 2 bases, with 8 bases left between them. The length of the CDR3 is 15 residues. Germline V gene data show CDR1 as KGHSH and CDR2 as LQKENI. The DNA for the CDR3 is TGTGCCAGCTCACCCCTCGGGGCTGGGGCCAACGTCCTGACTTTC. It is translated as CASSPLGAGANVLTF.

The J gene is TRBJ2-2, the V gene TRBV7-6; D ambiguous. V gave up 4 bases and J gave up 6 bases, with 9 bases separating them. The CDR3 has 13 residues. The germline CDR1 and CDR2 sequences are SGHVS and FNYEAQ. The CDR3 sequence: CASSSASAGELFF. The CDR3 nucleotides are TGTGCCAGCAGCTCAGCCTCAGCCGGGGAGCTGTTTTTT.

This clone turned up a few times. DNA for the CDR3: TGTGCCTGGAGTCCGGGACAGCTAGCTAACTATGGCTACACCTTC. Amino acid sequence: CAWSPGQLANYGYTF. This chain connects TRBV30 to TRBJ1-2; TRBD1 aligns across 7 bases. With 2 bases clipped from V and 0 bases from J, the junction kept 6 bases outside the gene matches. The CDR3 has 15 residues. The germline gives CDR1 GTSNPN, CDR2 SVGIG (reference sequence).

This rearrangement joins TRBV19 to TRBJ1-1; no reliable D call. Per the germline V gene, CDR1 is LNHDA and CDR2 is SQIVND (reference sequence). The CDR3 is 14 residues long. V was clipped by 3 bases and J by 0 bases, with 8 bases between them. The CDR3 DNA sequence: TGTGCCAGTAGTATCGGGAGCTTGAACACTGAAGCTTTCTTT. It encodes CASSIGSLNTEAFF.

The rearrangement links TRBV4-3 to TRBJ2-7; TRBD2 matches at 10 bases. Germline V gene sequence: CDR1 LGHNA, CDR2 YSLEER. Trimming removed 0 bases from V and 5 bases from J; junction bases left unmatched: 7. The CDR3 is 16 amino acids. In DNA form, the CDR3 reads TGCGCCAGCAGCCAAGAAAGGACTAGCGGTTACCACGAGCAGTACTTC. Its translation: CASSQERTSGYHEQYF.

The chain combines TRBV5-1 with TRBJ2-7; D remains unclear. Germline CDR1 SGHRS, CDR2 YFSETQ. Trimming stripped 7 bases from V and 0 bases from J, with 11 bases between. The CDR3 loop spans 13 amino acids. The CDR3 loop reads CASGPSSSYEQYF. The CDR3 DNA sequence: TGCGCCAGCGGTCCGTCGAGCTCCTACGAGCAGTACTTC. Full variable domain (rest looked up from reference TRBV5-1 and TRBJ2-7): KAGVTQTPRYLIKTRGQQVTLSCSPISGHRSVSWYQQTPGQGLQFLFEYFSETQRNKGNFPGRFSGRQFSNSRSEMNVSTLELGDSALYLCASGPSSSYEQYFGPGTRLTVT.